This passage covers 30 T cell receptor beta chains from one sample sequenced in a study of identical twins. TCRdb recomputed calls from the 5' RACE reads with MiXCR, one row per CDR3 protein. The sample lists 250,000 or so distinct CDR3 sequences, about 7% occurring once. The sample was also reused in another study, on yellow fever vaccine responses in identical twins.

The sample comprised memory (CD45RO+) T cells sorted from blood. The receptors come from a woman between 18 and 29 years old in good health.

This clonotype came up a few times. The V call is TRBV6-1, the J call TRBJ2-7, with D tentatively TRBD1 (6 bases). CDR3 length: 15 amino acids. Trimming took off 7 bases at V and 3 bases at J, with 19 bases between the two ends. Germline loops: CDR1 MNHNS, CDR2 SASEGT. CDR3 sequence reads: CASNPGVSTRYEQYF. The CDR3 DNA reads TGTGCCAGCAACCCAGGGGTTAGCACACGCTACGAGCAGTACTTC.

A few counts support this clonotype. This chain links TRBV20-1 with TRBJ2-1; TRBD2 matches at 11 bases. The CDR3 is made up of 16 amino acids. With V trimmed by 6 bases and J by 5 bases, 12 bases remained unmatched. Germline V CDR1 and CDR2: DFQATT, SNEGSKA (reference sequence). CDR3 DNA: TGCAGTGCCGGCCCCTCGGGACTAGCGGATGACAATGAGCAGTTCTTC. This gives the protein CSAGPSGLADDNEQFF.

Many counts were recorded for this clonotype. The V and J genes are TRBV29-1 and TRBJ2-7; 11 bases are shared with TRBD2. CDR3 length equals 15 residues. Losses at the gene ends were 5 bases for V and 6 bases for J; bases not matched to a gene: 12. Per germline, CDR1 SQVTM and CDR2 ANQGSEA. The CDR3 sequence: CSVSTGLAEVGEQYF. The DNA for the CDR3 is TGCAGCGTTTCTACGGGACTAGCGGAAGTTGGCGAGCAGTACTTC.

This chain joins TRBV2 and TRBJ1-1; 9 bases align to TRBD1. J was trimmed by 11 bases and V by 3 bases; bases with no gene match: 7. The V gene's germline CDR1 is SNHLY and CDR2 FYNNEI. This CDR3 comprises 13 residues. For the CDR3, the DNA is TGTGCCAGCAGTGAGGGAAACAGGGGGCGGGCTTTCTTT. Protein sequence: CASSEGNRGRAFF.

The V and J genes are TRBV6-1 and TRBJ2-6; possible D gene TRBD1, 6 bases. V was pared by 6 bases and J by 3 bases, with 15 bases between. Per the germline V gene, CDR1 is MNHNS and CDR2 is SASEGT. The CDR3 is 16 residues long. CDR3 nucleotides: TGTGCCAGCAGCCGTATACGGACAGTTGGGGCCAACGTCCTGACTTTC. Protein product: CASSRIRTVGANVLTF.

Only a few counts were recorded for this clonotype. The chain has TRBV5-1 and TRBJ2-7; D possibly corresponds to TRBD1 (6 bases). In germline, CDR1 is SGHRS, CDR2 YFSETQ. Between the trimmed V and J ends, which lost 2 bases and 3 bases, there was a span of 12 bases. CDR3 size: 14 residues. CDR3 loop: CASSLPTGSYEQYF. DNA for the CDR3: TGCGCCAGCAGCTTACCTACAGGGAGCTACGAGCAGTACTTC. Full variable domain (missing parts from reference TRBV5-1 and TRBJ2-7): KAGVTQTPRYLIKTRGQQVTLSCSPISGHRSVSWYQQTPGQGLQFLFEYFSETQRNKGNFPGRFSGRQFSNSRSEMNVSTLELGDSALYLCASSLPTGSYEQYFGPGTRLTVT.

This clonotype was counted only a few times. This chain uses TRBV28 with TRBJ1-4; D not resolved. The ends were cut back, 6 bases at V and 0 bases at J, with 8 bases in the middle. CDR1 is MDHEN, CDR2 SYDVKM, per germline. The CDR3 is made up of 14 amino acids. CDR3 DNA: TGTGCCAGCAGAGCAGGACCAACTAATGAAAAACTGTTTTTT. This codes for CASRAGPTNEKLFF. The whole variable domain, filled in from reference TRBV28 and TRBJ1-4, reads DVKVTQSSRYLVKRTGEKVFLECVQDMDHENMFWYRQDPGLGLRLIYFSYDVKMKEKGDIPEGYSVSREKKERFSLILESASTNQTSMYLCASRAGPTNEKLFFGSGTQLSVL.

Of note for this clonotype: A much larger clone lies a single base off, so this may be a read error. A read error is likely, as this CDR3 ends without the conserved phenylalanine or tryptophan. The chain links TRBV7-7 to TRBJ2-5, with D tentatively TRBD1 (5 bases). The germline CDR1 and CDR2 sequences are SSHAT and FNYEAQ (reference sequence). The CDR3 is 13 amino acids. The V gene lost 2 bases and the J gene lost 5 bases, with 9 bases spanning the gap. The CDR3 DNA reads as TGTGCCAGCAGCTTACAGGGCCTCGAGACCCAGTACCTC. Translating gives CASSLQGLETQYL.

This clonotype was seen many times. The V call is TRBV5-1, the J call TRBJ1-6; D is unresolved. V lost 7 bases and J lost 7, with 15 bases in between. The CDR3 totals 14 residues. CDR1 is SGHRS and CDR2 is YFSETQ in the germline V gene. Written as DNA, the CDR3 is TGCGCCAGCCACCTTGGGGAACGGAATTCACCCCTCCACTTT. It is translated as CASHLGERNSPLHF.

In this sample, this clonotype turned up a few times. The gene calls are TRBV20-1 and TRBJ1-3, with TRBD1 matching 9 bases. V was clipped by 3 bases and J by 4 bases; unmatched bases: 4. The CDR3 has 14 residues. Germline CDR1 DFQATT, CDR2 SNEGSKA (reference sequence). The CDR3 coding sequence is TGCAGTGCTAGTGGACAGGGGACAGGAAACACCATATATTTT. As protein: CSASGQGTGNTIYF.

In its sample, this clonotype was seen many times. The V gene is TRBV28, the J gene TRBJ1-6; D not resolved. The germline V gene has CDR1 MDHEN and CDR2 SYDVKM. The germline V and J ends were trimmed by 2 bases and 4 bases, with 9 bases remaining between them. This CDR3 is built from 15 residues. The CDR3 DNA sequence: TGTGCCAGCAGTTTAGAGGGATTTTATAATTCACCCCTCCACTTT. Its translation is CASSLEGFYNSPLHF.

The sample holds many counts of this clonotype. The CDR3 loop is CASSLAGDPNTGELFF. DNA for the CDR3: TGCGCCAGCAGCTTGGCGGGCGACCCGAACACCGGGGAGCTGTTTTTT. The chain joins TRBV5-1 to TRBJ2-2; D ambiguous. This CDR3 is 16 amino acids long. V was trimmed by 0 bases and J by 0 bases, leaving 9 bases between them. The germline V gene encodes CDR1 SGHRS and CDR2 YFSETQ.

The rearrangement joins TRBV6-1 to TRBJ2-1; D may correspond to TRBD1 or TRBD2 (6 bases each). Germline CDR1 reads MNHNS; CDR2 reads SASEGT. The CDR3 runs 14 residues. V lost 5 bases to trimming and J lost 6 bases, with 14 bases between them. The chain's CDR3 is CASSQGGLGNEQFF. In nucleotides, the CDR3 is TGTGCCAGCAGTCAAGGGGGGCTGGGCAATGAGCAGTTCTTC.

This clonotype was seen a handful of times. This chain uses TRBV6-1 with TRBJ2-7, with 7 bases matching TRBD2. This CDR3 region has 15 residues. The V gene end was trimmed by 5 bases and the J gene end by 6 bases; junction bases not matched to a gene: 13. CDR1 is MNHNS and CDR2 is SASEGT in the germline V gene. CDR3 residues: CASSPRGSTGGEQYF. The CDR3, as DNA: TGTGCCAGCAGTCCCCGTGGTTCAACGGGGGGCGAGCAGTACTTC.

This clonotype turned up a few times. The V gene is TRBV6-1, the J gene TRBJ2-2, with D maybe TRBD1 (5 bases). Trimming left V 6 bases short and J 9 bases short, with 14 bases between. CDR1 and CDR2 from the germline V gene are MNHNS and SASEGT. The CDR3 runs to 13 residues. CDR3 in amino acids: CASRPSGIRELFF. The CDR3 nucleotides read TGTGCCAGCAGACCCTCAGGGATCCGGGAGCTGTTTTTT.

This clonotype turned up a few times. The chain is built from TRBV20-1 and TRBJ1-1, with unresolved D. The germline V gene encodes CDR1 DFQATT and CDR2 SNEGSKA (reference sequence). CDR3 length: 15 amino acids. Trimming shortened V by 0 bases and J by 4 bases, and 15 bases separated the two germline ends. The CDR3 nucleotides are TGCAGTGCTAGAGATCTCCAAAGTGGCATCACTGAAGCTTTCTTT. Amino acids: CSARDLQSGITEAFF.

The chain joins TRBV14 to TRBJ2-5; 9 nucleotides align to TRBD2. This CDR3 region has 17 residues. V lost 5 bases and J lost 5; bases outside the gene matches: 15. Germline CDR1 and CDR2: SGHDN and FVKESK. The CDR3 sequence: CASSSLIMRGGQETQYF. DNA for the CDR3: TGTGCCAGCAGCTCCCTCATAATGCGGGGGGGCCAGGAGACCCAGTACTTC.

On this clonotype itself: Since a much larger clone is just one base distant, this may be a read error. The chain couples TRBV20-1 to TRBJ2-1, with no clear D. Germline V CDR1 and CDR2: DFQATT, SNEGSKA (reference sequence). CDR3 length: 14 amino acids. CDR3 bases: TGCTGTGCTCCCCCCGGGCAGGTCTACAATGAGCAGTTCTTC. This sequence encodes CCAPPGQVYNEQFF.

The sample holds a few counts of this clonotype. The chain employs TRBV6-5 and TRBJ1-1, with D unclear. CDR1 and CDR2 from the germline V gene are MNHEY and SVGAGI. The V gene lost 2 bases and the J gene lost 7 bases, with 23 bases spanning the gap. CDR3 size: 17 residues. The CDR3 here is CASSYLGIWTSQDEAFF. The CDR3 region has the DNA TGTGCCAGCAGTTACCTAGGAATTTGGACCTCTCAGGATGAAGCTTTCTTT.

At least ten counts were recorded for this clonotype. The genes are TRBV5-1 and TRBJ2-1; possibly TRBD2 for D (6 bases). In germline, CDR1 is SGHRS, CDR2 YFSETQ. Trimming shortened V by 4 bases and J by 7 bases, and 18 bases separated the two germline ends. The CDR3 totals 15 residues. This CDR3 is CASSLVADLRNEQFF. CDR3 sequence (DNA): TGCGCCAGCAGCCTCGTAGCGGACCTTAGGAATGAGCAGTTCTTC.

This clonotype was picked up many times. The gene calls are TRBV6-5 and TRBJ1-5; 7 positions match TRBD1. Germline lookup yields CDR1 MNHEY and CDR2 SVGAGI. The ends lost 4 bases at V and 0 bases at J; junction bases unmatched: 9. CDR3 length: 17 residues. The CDR3 DNA follows: TGTGCCAGCAGTTCTGGACAGGTGAGATCTAGCAATCAGCCCCAGCATTTT. It yields the protein CASSSGQVRSSNQPQHF.

This chain joins TRBV5-1 and TRBJ2-3; D not certain. The length of the CDR3 is 16 residues. Trimming pared 0 bases from V and 3 bases from J, leaving 14 bases between. Germline CDR1 and CDR2: SGHRS and YFSETQ. The CDR3 is CASSLEGFDGTDTQYF. The CDR3 DNA is TGCGCCAGCAGCTTGGAGGGTTTTGACGGGACAGATACGCAGTATTTT.

The rearrangement joins TRBV9 to TRBJ2-3; weak D call: TRBD1 (5 bases). The germline V and J ends were trimmed by 2 bases and 4 bases, with 8 bases remaining between them. Per the germline V gene, CDR1 is SGDLS and CDR2 is YYNGEE. This CDR3 is built from 13 residues. CDR3 residues: CASSVRAADTQYF. Here the CDR3 DNA reads TGTGCCAGCAGCGTCAGGGCGGCAGATACGCAGTATTTT.

V gene TRBV6-1 combines with J gene TRBJ2-4; D remains ambiguous. V was shortened by 7 bases and J by 4 bases, with 11 bases between the two germline ends. The CDR3 is 13 amino acids. Germline values: CDR1 MNHNS, CDR2 SASEGT. The CDR3 nucleotides are TGTGCCAGCAACAGTGGAAAAAAAAACATTCAGTACTTC. It is translated as CASNSGKKNIQYF.

This clonotype came up many times. The gene calls are TRBV20-1 and TRBJ2-1; 10 nucleotides agree with TRBD2. The ends lost 2 bases at V and 6 bases at J; junction bases unmatched: 4. Germline-derived CDR1 and CDR2 are DFQATT and SNEGSKA (reference sequence). This CDR3 has 14 residues. The CDR3 DNA is TGCAGTGCTAGACGCACTAGCGGGACCAATGAGCAGTTCTTC. Translated, it gives CSARRTSGTNEQFF.

The sample holds many counts of this clonotype. This chain connects TRBV10-2 to TRBJ2-3; D is unresolved. The V gene lost 7 bases and the J gene lost 2 bases, with 13 bases spanning the gap. CDR1 is WSHSY and CDR2 is SAAADI in the germline V gene. The CDR3 loop spans 14 amino acids. The CDR3 DNA follows: TGCGCCAGCATAGGGCTCTTACCCACAGATACGCAGTATTTT. This encodes CASIGLLPTDTQYF.

V usage is TRBV10-1 and J usage is TRBJ2-5, with D possibly matching TRBD2 (5 bases). V gave up 5 bases and J gave up 5 bases, with 12 bases separating them. The germline V gene encodes CDR1 WNHNN and CDR2 SYGVQD (reference sequence). The CDR3 runs 13 residues. The chain's CDR3 is CASSRDPGETQYF. The CDR3 nucleotides are TGCGCCAGCAGTAGGGATCCGGGGGAGACCCAGTACTTC.

As for this clonotype: The DNA is left out, because the CDR3 cannot be placed on it with certainty; the CDR3 is given as TCRdb lists it. The chain couples TRBV7-5 to TRBJ2-7; the table's D call TRBD2 went unverified against the DNA. TRBV7-5 is listed as a pseudogene. The CDR3 numbers 19 amino acids, ends counted. The CDR3: CISVSEAFLGRQAPYEQYV.

This clonotype has a count of ten or more. This sequence joins TRBV2 and TRBJ2-5; maybe TRBD1 (6 bases). The CDR3 totals 14 residues. The germline V gene has CDR1 SNHLY and CDR2 FYNNEI. Deletions cut 4 bases from V and 2 bases from J, with 11 bases between. Here the CDR3 reads CASSAPGQQETQYF. The CDR3 coding sequence is TGTGCCAGCAGTGCACCGGGACAACAAGAGACCCAGTACTTC.

The rearrangement joins TRBV3-1 to TRBJ1-1, with D tentatively TRBD1 (6 bases). The CDR3 contains 14 residues. The V end was cut by 5 bases, the J end by 4 bases, with 14 bases between. Germline CDR1 and CDR2: LGHDT and YNNKEL (reference sequence). The CDR3 loop reads CASSYTQGTTEAFF. DNA for the CDR3: TGTGCCAGCAGCTACACACAGGGAACCACTGAAGCTTTCTTT. Full variable domain (outside the CDR3, taken from reference TRBV3-1 and TRBJ1-1): DTAVSQTPKYLVTQMGNDKSIKCEQNLGHDTMYWYKQDSKKFLKIMFSYNNKELIINETVPNRFSPKSPDKAHLNLHINSLELGDSAVYFCASSYTQGTTEAFFGQGTRLTVV.